The 3 T cell receptor beta chains given below trace back to one sample, sequenced in a study of cytomegalovirus exposure and HLA in healthy donors. Assay: immunoSEQ multiplex PCR; the TCRdb copy retains only in-frame clones and omits some. The sample lists approximately 170,000 clones, 75% to 90% seen once, with approximately 15% in the top ten. Sequencing was performed on PBMCs. Receptor source: a man in his late teens or twenties in good health and CMV-seropositive.

The rearrangement uses TRBV5-1 and TRBJ2-1; 10 positions match TRBD1. The trim removed 3 bases at V and 6 bases at J, leaving 9 bases unmatched. There are 16 residues in the CDR3. The germline CDR1 and CDR2 sequences are SGHRS and YFSETQ. The CDR3 bases are TGCGCCAGCAGCTCCCGACAGGGGGCTTTGGGCAATGAGCAGTTCTTC. It yields the protein CASSSRQGALGNEQFF.

The chain employs TRBV9 and TRBJ2-3; D is uncertain. The CDR3 runs to 14 residues. V lost 0 bases and J lost 0, with 5 bases in between. The germline gives CDR1 SGDLS, CDR2 YYNGEE. The CDR3, as DNA: TGTGCCAGCAGCGTAGAGCCCAGCACAGATACGCAGTATTTT. Translated: CASSVEPSTDTQYF.

V is TRBV4-1 and J is TRBJ1-5, with D possibly matching TRBD1 (5 bases). Trimming left V 4 bases short and J 2 bases short, with 15 bases between. Looked up from germline, CDR1 is MGHRA and CDR2 is YSYEKL. The CDR3 totals 16 residues. This chain's CDR3 is CASSPTQGAGNQPQHF. In DNA form, the CDR3 reads TGCGCCAGCAGCCCCACCCAGGGCGCGGGCAATCAGCCCCAGCATTTT.